These T cell receptor beta chains were read from a single sample in a study of blood T cell repertoires in COVID-19. The data were produced by immunoSEQ multiplex PCR, yet TCRdb's version contains in-frame clones alone and is incomplete. Among roughly 150,000 clones, over 75% were seen once, and the ten largest hold approximately 5.6%. Input material: PBMCs or T cells enriched from blood (not recorded which). All receptors derive from a woman aged 40-49 years with acute COVID-19. Both conserved end residues are part of each CDR3. A D gene is named only where the DNA matches it firmly. Expanded clones get a size class; other rows say once, few or many, or leave the size out.

D gene: TRBD1; J gene: TRBJ2-7; clone size: .; CDR3 length: 13; V gene: TRBV15; CDR3 DNA: TGTGCCACCAGCAGAGACAGGGGGCGTGAGCAGTACTTC; CDR3 protein: CATSRDRGREQYF
D gene: TRBD1; J gene: TRBJ1-1; clone size: .; CDR3 length: 14; V gene: TRBV30; CDR3 DNA: TGTGCCTGGAGATCAGGGACAGCGAACACTGAAGCTTTCTTT; CDR3 protein: CAWRSGTANTEAFF
D gene: TRBD2; J gene: TRBJ2-2; clone size: .; CDR3 length: 13; V gene: TRBV6-5; CDR3 DNA: TGTGCCAGCATAGCGGGAGTCACCGGGGAGCTGTTTTTT; CDR3 protein: CASIAGVTGELFF
D gene: .; J gene: TRBJ2-5; clone size: .; CDR3 length: 14; V gene: TRBV19; CDR3 DNA: TGTGCCAGTAGTCCCCGTTTTTGGCTCGAGACCCAGTACTTC; CDR3 protein: CASSPRFWLETQYF
D gene: .; J gene: TRBJ1-1; clone size: .; CDR3 length: 11; V gene: TRBV20-1; CDR3 DNA: TGCAGTGCAAACCAAAAGGGGGAAGCTTTCTTT; CDR3 protein: CSANQKGEAFF
D gene: TRBD1; J gene: TRBJ1-5; clone size: .; CDR3 length: 14; V gene: TRBV6-5; CDR3 DNA: TGTGCCAGCAGTTCCGAGGACAGGGGTCAGCCCCAGCATTTT; CDR3 protein: CASSSEDRGQPQHF
D gene: TRBD1; J gene: TRBJ1-6; clone size: .; CDR3 length: 18; V gene: TRBV5-1; CDR3 DNA: TGCGCCAGCAGAAGCAGGGCCGGGACAGACAATTATAATTCACCCCTCCACTTT; CDR3 protein: CASRSRAGTDNYNSPLHF
D gene: TRBD1; J gene: TRBJ2-3; clone size: .; CDR3 length: 18; V gene: TRBV4-2; CDR3 DNA: TGTGCCAGCAGCCAAGAAGGATCCGGGACAGGTCGCACAGATACGCAGTATTTT; CDR3 protein: CASSQEGSGTGRTDTQYF
D gene: TRBD1; J gene: TRBJ1-1; clone size: .; CDR3 length: 11; V gene: TRBV12-3/TRBV12-4; CDR3 DNA: TGTGCCAGCAGCTCCGACAGGGGTGCTTTCTTT; CDR3 protein: CASSSDRGAFF
D gene: .; J gene: TRBJ1-1; clone size: .; CDR3 length: 14; V gene: TRBV18; CDR3 DNA: TGTGCCAGCTCACCAGTTCAGGGTTGGACTGAAGCTTTCTTT; CDR3 protein: CASSPVQGWTEAFF
D gene: TRBD2; J gene: TRBJ2-1; clone size: .; CDR3 length: 17; V gene: TRBV19; CDR3 DNA: TGTGCCAGTAGTAGGGGGACTAGCGGGGGCCCTAACAATGAGCAGTTCTTC; CDR3 protein: CASSRGTSGGPNNEQFF
D gene: .; J gene: TRBJ1-3; clone size: .; CDR3 length: 15; V gene: TRBV5-6; CDR3 DNA: TGTGCCAGCAGCTTAATGGACAGATCGGGAAACACCATATATTTT; CDR3 protein: CASSLMDRSGNTIYF
D gene: .; J gene: TRBJ2-7; clone size: .; CDR3 length: 14; V gene: TRBV2; CDR3 DNA: TGTGCCAGCAGTGACAGGGCTCTTCAGGACGAGCAGTACTTC; CDR3 protein: CASSDRALQDEQYF
D gene: TRBD2; J gene: TRBJ2-2; clone size: .; CDR3 length: 17; V gene: TRBV19; CDR3 DNA: TGTGCCAGTAGTCTCGGGACTAGCCGTTTGGAAGCCGGGGAGCTGTTTTTT; CDR3 protein: CASSLGTSRLEAGELFF
D gene: .; J gene: TRBJ1-2; clone size: .; CDR3 length: 16; V gene: TRBV13; CDR3 DNA: TGTGCCAGCAGCTTAGGACGGTCGGGGGGCGCGGGAGGCTACACCTTC; CDR3 protein: CASSLGRSGGAGGYTF
D gene: TRBD2; J gene: TRBJ2-1; clone size: .; CDR3 length: 15; V gene: TRBV18; CDR3 DNA: TGTGCCAGCTCACCAGAGGGGACTAGCTCCAATGAGCAGTTCTTC; CDR3 protein: CASSPEGTSSNEQFF
D gene: TRBD1; J gene: TRBJ2-6; clone size: few; CDR3 length: 19; V gene: TRBV24-1; CDR3 DNA: TGTGCCACCAGTGACTCCCCCGGGACAGGGTCCGCTGGGGCCAACGTCCTGACTTTC; CDR3 protein: CATSDSPGTGSAGANVLTF
D gene: TRBD1; J gene: TRBJ1-5; clone size: .; CDR3 length: 14; V gene: TRBV5-1; CDR3 DNA: TGCGCCAGCAGCTCGGGACAGGGGAATCAGCCCCAGCATTTT; CDR3 protein: CASSSGQGNQPQHF
D gene: TRBD1; J gene: TRBJ2-1; clone size: few; CDR3 length: 16; V gene: TRBV3-1/TRBV3-2; CDR3 DNA: TGTGCCAGCAGCCTGAGGGGGCTACGTGCCTACAATGAGCAGTTCTTC; CDR3 protein: CASSLRGLRAYNEQFF
D gene: TRBD2; J gene: TRBJ2-3; clone size: .; CDR3 length: 16; V gene: TRBV9; CDR3 DNA: TGTGCCAGCAGCGTAGATCTCGCGGGAGGAACAGATACGCAGTATTTT; CDR3 protein: CASSVDLAGGTDTQYF
D gene: TRBD2; J gene: TRBJ2-3; clone size: once; CDR3 length: 17; V gene: TRBV13; CDR3 DNA: TGTGCCAGCAGCCTCCCGTTGACTAGCGGGAGCACAGATACGCAGTATTTT; CDR3 protein: CASSLPLTSGSTDTQYF
D gene: .; J gene: TRBJ2-2; clone size: few; CDR3 length: 15; V gene: TRBV5-6; CDR3 DNA: TGTGCCAGCAGCTTGGTAGGGGCGAACACCGGGGAGCTGTTTTTT; CDR3 protein: CASSLVGANTGELFF
D gene: .; J gene: TRBJ1-1; clone size: few; CDR3 length: 14; V gene: TRBV19; CDR3 DNA: TGTGCCAGTAGTATGTGGACAGCTAACACTGAAGCTTTCTTT; CDR3 protein: CASSMWTANTEAFF
D gene: TRBD1; J gene: TRBJ2-5; clone size: .; CDR3 length: 12; V gene: TRBV29-1; CDR3 DNA: TGCAGTATAGACAGGGGATGGGAGACCCAGTACTTC; CDR3 protein: CSIDRGWETQYF
D gene: .; J gene: TRBJ1-4; clone size: .; CDR3 length: 16; V gene: TRBV5-1; CDR3 DNA: TGCGCCAGCAGCTTTATTGGTGCAGGGTCTAATGAAAAACTGTTTTTT; CDR3 protein: CASSFIGAGSNEKLFF
D gene: TRBD1; J gene: TRBJ2-1; clone size: .; CDR3 length: 13; V gene: TRBV2; CDR3 DNA: TGTGCCAGCAGTGAAAGGGTCGGGACAGGGCAGTTCTTC; CDR3 protein: CASSERVGTGQFF
D gene: TRBD2; J gene: TRBJ2-2; clone size: .; CDR3 length: 16; V gene: TRBV7-3; CDR3 DNA: TGTGCCAGCAGCTTAATAGCGGGAGGTCAGACCGGGGAGCTGTTTTTT; CDR3 protein: CASSLIAGGQTGELFF
D gene: TRBD1; J gene: TRBJ1-3; clone size: .; CDR3 length: 17; V gene: TRBV7-2; CDR3 DNA: TGTGCCAGCAGCTTAGATCAGGGGGCGGTCTCTGGAAACACCATATATTTT; CDR3 protein: CASSLDQGAVSGNTIYF
D gene: TRBD1; J gene: TRBJ1-4; clone size: .; CDR3 length: 14; V gene: TRBV19; CDR3 DNA: TGTGCCAGTAGAAAATTTACAGGGGATGAAAAACTGTTTTTT; CDR3 protein: CASRKFTGDEKLFF
D gene: TRBD2; J gene: TRBJ2-3; clone size: .; CDR3 length: 16; V gene: TRBV7-2; CDR3 DNA: TGTGCCAGCAGCGGGACTAGCGGGAGTTCCGCAGATACGCAGTATTTT; CDR3 protein: CASSGTSGSSADTQYF
D gene: .; J gene: TRBJ1-2; clone size: .; CDR3 length: 16; V gene: TRBV7-9; CDR3 DNA: TGTGCCAGCAGCTTATTGACAGGACCGGCAAAGGGTGGCTACACCTTC; CDR3 protein: CASSLLTGPAKGGYTF
D gene: .; J gene: TRBJ1-6; clone size: .; CDR3 length: 19; V gene: TRBV5-1; CDR3 DNA: TGCGCCAGCAGCTTGGCAGGGACTTCCTCTAGCTCCTATAATTCACCCCTCCACTTT; CDR3 protein: CASSLAGTSSSSYNSPLHF
D gene: .; J gene: TRBJ1-2; clone size: .; CDR3 length: 14; V gene: TRBV29-1; CDR3 DNA: TGCAGCGTTACCCTACTGAGAGCTAACTATGGCTACACCTTC; CDR3 protein: CSVTLLRANYGYTF
D gene: TRBD1; J gene: TRBJ1-4; clone size: .; CDR3 length: 16; V gene: TRBV7-6; CDR3 DNA: TGTGCCAGCAGCTCAAATACAGGGGGCTTCAATGAAAAACTGTTTTTT; CDR3 protein: CASSSNTGGFNEKLFF
D gene: TRBD1; J gene: TRBJ1-1; clone size: .; CDR3 length: 15; V gene: TRBV7-2; CDR3 DNA: TGTGCCAGCAGCTTAGAAGGGGGCGGTTTCTCTGAAGCTTTCTTT; CDR3 protein: CASSLEGGGFSEAFF
D gene: .; J gene: TRBJ1-2; clone size: .; CDR3 length: 14; V gene: TRBV2; CDR3 DNA: TGTGCCAGCAGAGAAGACAGCCGCAACTATGGCTACACCTTC; CDR3 protein: CASREDSRNYGYTF
D gene: TRBD1; J gene: TRBJ1-3; clone size: .; CDR3 length: 14; V gene: TRBV5-6; CDR3 DNA: TGTGCCAGCAGCAACAGGGGTTCTGGAAACACCATATATTTT; CDR3 protein: CASSNRGSGNTIYF
D gene: TRBD1; J gene: TRBJ2-1; clone size: .; CDR3 length: 12; V gene: TRBV28; CDR3 DNA: TGTGCCAGCAGAACTACAGGGGGCGAGCAGTTCTTC; CDR3 protein: CASRTTGGEQFF
D gene: TRBD1; J gene: TRBJ1-1; clone size: .; CDR3 length: 14; V gene: TRBV5-1; CDR3 DNA: TGCGCCAGCAGCTTAGGTGTAGGGGGCGATCGTGTTTTCTTT; CDR3 protein: CASSLGVGGDRVFF
D gene: TRBD2; J gene: TRBJ2-3; clone size: .; CDR3 length: 14; V gene: TRBV10-3; CDR3 DNA: TGTGCCATCAGTGAGGGGGGGGGAACAGATACGCAGTATTTT; CDR3 protein: CAISEGGGTDTQYF
D gene: .; J gene: TRBJ2-5; clone size: few; CDR3 length: 13; V gene: TRBV5-5; CDR3 DNA: TGTGCCAGCAGCTTCCCAGGGGGGGAGACCCAGTACTTC; CDR3 protein: CASSFPGGETQYF
D gene: TRBD1; J gene: TRBJ1-2; clone size: .; CDR3 length: 16; V gene: TRBV28; CDR3 DNA: TGTGCCAGCAGTCGGCTAGGACAGGGGGAAGTCTATGGCTACACCTTC; CDR3 protein: CASSRLGQGEVYGYTF
D gene: TRBD1; J gene: TRBJ1-1; clone size: .; CDR3 length: 14; V gene: TRBV5-1; CDR3 DNA: TGCGCCAGCAGCTTAGGGACAGGGGGCACTGAAGCTTTCTTT; CDR3 protein: CASSLGTGGTEAFF
D gene: .; J gene: TRBJ1-3; clone size: .; CDR3 length: 11; V gene: TRBV20-1; CDR3 DNA: TGCAGCGTCCGGGATGGGTACACCATATATTTT; CDR3 protein: CSVRDGYTIYF
D gene: .; J gene: TRBJ1-1; clone size: .; CDR3 length: 14; V gene: TRBV15; CDR3 DNA: TGTGCCACCAGCAGCTTAACAGTGAACACTGAAGCTTTCTTT; CDR3 protein: CATSSLTVNTEAFF